These 10 T cell receptor beta chains share one sample of origin, sequenced in a study of vaccination effects on CD4 cells after COVID-19. Peptide-pool stimulation followed by sequencing identified expanded antigen-specific CD4+ clonotypes in the ViraFEST assay. Culture proceeded for nine to ten days, and CD4+ T cells were then isolated. Participants got two doses of BNT162b2 or mRNA-1273 vaccine. TCRdb keeps only in-frame clones here, not all; method: immunoSEQ multiplex PCR. This repertoire shows approximately 74,000 clones, 77% found once; its top ten account for more than 1%. These receptors' targets are unknown. Sample: CD4+ T cells from PBMCs cultured with HCoV-OC43 spike peptides, taken after COVID-19 vaccination. Subset reported: HCoV-OC43 spike overlapping peptide pool stimulation. Receptors were obtained from a human donor who received a COVID-19 vaccine.

The chain joins TRBV19 to TRBJ1-2, with D maybe TRBD1 (5 bases). Germline CDR1 and CDR2: LNHDA and SQIVND (reference sequence). The CDR3 consists of 15 residues. V was pared by 5 bases and J by 4 bases, with 17 bases between. CDR3 DNA sequence: TGTGCCAGTAGTCCGGGGCGGGCGGCGGCCTATGGCTACACCTTC. Translation: CASSPGRAAAYGYTF. Drawing the rest from reference TRBV19 and TRBJ1-2, the complete variable domain is DGGITQSPKYLFRKEGQNVTLSCEQNLNHDAMYWYRQDPGQGLRLIYYSQIVNDFQKGDIAEGYSVSREKKESFPLTVTSAQKNPTAFYLCASSPGRAAAYGYTFGSGTRLTVV.

The chain couples TRBV5-1 to TRBJ1-1, with a possible D match to TRBD1 (6 bases). V lost 0 bases and J lost 4, with 10 bases in between. The germline V gene has CDR1 SGHRS and CDR2 YFSETQ. The CDR3 is 14 residues long. CDR3 loop: CASSLETGRTEAFF. CDR3 sequence (DNA): TGCGCCAGCAGCTTGGAGACAGGACGCACTGAAGCTTTCTTT.

The J gene is TRBJ2-5, the V gene TRBV5-1; no clear D. CDR1 and CDR2 (germline): SGHRS, YFSETQ. The length of the CDR3 is 14 residues. V was trimmed by 1 base and J by 5 bases, leaving 12 bases between them. The CDR3 protein is CASSLQGLRETQYF. DNA of the CDR3: TGCGCCAGCAGCTTGCAAGGGCTTCGCGAGACCCAGTACTTC.

This chain connects TRBV2 to TRBJ2-5; 8 bases map to TRBD2. Unmatched junction bases numbered 11, after V lost 8 bases and J lost 6 bases. The CDR3 runs to 14 residues. The germline CDR1 and CDR2 sequences are SNHLY and FYNNEI. The CDR3 region has the DNA TGTGCCAGCTCGGGGGGGCTAGGCCCGAAGACCCAGTACTTC. Its protein product is CASSGGLGPKTQYF.

The chain employs TRBV6-4 and TRBJ2-2; D possibly uses TRBD1 or TRBD2 (5 bases each). With 6 bases removed from V and 1 base from J, the gap between germline ends came to 18 bases. Germline CDR1 and CDR2: MRHNA and SNTAGT. The CDR3 length is 17 residues. The CDR3 protein is CASSRTGRGKNTGELFF. CDR3 nucleotides: TGTGCCAGCAGCCGAACAGGCCGGGGAAAGAACACCGGGGAGCTGTTTTTT.

V usage is TRBV29-1 and J usage is TRBJ2-2; unclear D gene. The CDR3 spans 13 residues. The V and J ends lost 6 bases and 0 bases respectively, with 8 bases between them. The V gene's germline CDR1 is SQVTM and CDR2 ANQGSEA. The CDR3 bases are TGCAGCGTACGGACCGCGAACACCGGGGAGCTGTTTTTT. It codes for CSVRTANTGELFF.

The chain employs TRBV29-1 and TRBJ1-2, with a possible D match to TRBD1 (5 bases). Germline V gene sequence: CDR1 SQVTM, CDR2 ANQGSEA. The CDR3 runs 12 residues. V shed 1 base and J shed 13 bases, with 16 bases lying between them. As DNA, the CDR3 is TGCAGCGTTGAAGGTTTGGGTAGGGACTTCACCTTC. It yields the protein CSVEGLGRDFTF.

The gene calls are TRBV6-5 and TRBJ2-1, with a weak D call TRBD1 (6 bases). Trimming left V 4 bases short and J 7 bases short, with 8 bases between. Germline values: CDR1 MNHEY, CDR2 SVGAGI. This CDR3 has 12 residues. DNA for the CDR3: TGTGCCAGCAGTTTCCAGGGGAATGAGCAGTTCTTC. This encodes CASSFQGNEQFF.

This sequence joins TRBV5-1 and TRBJ1-1, with TRBD1 matching over 8 bases. The CDR3 spans 14 residues. Looked up from germline, CDR1 is SGHRS and CDR2 is YFSETQ. Trimming at V came to 3 bases and at J to 7 bases, leaving 8 bases not matched to a gene. Written as DNA, the CDR3 is TGCGCCAGCAGCTGGGGGGGACAGGCGGGTGAAGCTTTCTTT. Protein: CASSWGGQAGEAFF. Filled out from reference TRBV5-1 and TRBJ1-1, the complete variable domain reads KAGVTQTPRYLIKTRGQQVTLSCSPISGHRSVSWYQQTPGQGLQFLFEYFSETQRNKGNFPGRFSGRQFSNSRSEMNVSTLELGDSALYLCASSWGGQAGEAFFGQGTRLTVV.

A single count supports this clone. The chain links TRBV7-2 to TRBJ2-5; unclear D gene. Germline V gene sequence: CDR1 SGHTA, CDR2 FQGNSA. The length of the CDR3 is 14 residues. With 1 base removed from V and 2 bases from J, the gap between germline ends came to 8 bases. The chain's CDR3 is CASSLGLAQETQYF. Here the CDR3 DNA reads TGTGCCAGCAGCTTAGGCCTCGCACAAGAGACCCAGTACTTC.